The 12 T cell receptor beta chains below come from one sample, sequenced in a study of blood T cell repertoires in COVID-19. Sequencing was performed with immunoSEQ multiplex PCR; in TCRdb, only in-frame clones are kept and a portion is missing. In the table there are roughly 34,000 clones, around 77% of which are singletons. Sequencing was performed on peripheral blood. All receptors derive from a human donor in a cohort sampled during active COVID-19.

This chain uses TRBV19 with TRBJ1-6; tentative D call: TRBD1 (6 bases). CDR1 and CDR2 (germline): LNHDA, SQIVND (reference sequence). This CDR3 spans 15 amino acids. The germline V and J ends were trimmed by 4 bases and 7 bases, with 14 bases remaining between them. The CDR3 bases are TGTGCCAGTAGTACGGACAGAGTAAACAATTCACCCCTCCACTTT. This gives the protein CASSTDRVNNSPLHF. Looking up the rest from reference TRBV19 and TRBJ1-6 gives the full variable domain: DGGITQSPKYLFRKEGQNVTLSCEQNLNHDAMYWYRQDPGQGLRLIYYSQIVNDFQKGDIAEGYSVSREKKESFPLTVTSAQKNPTAFYLCASSTDRVNNSPLHFGNGTRLTVT.

CDR3 sequence (DNA): TGCGCCAGCAGCCAAGCTCCGGGACAGGGGGCTGAGACCCAGTACTTC. This translates into CASSQAPGQGAETQYF. This sequence joins TRBV4-3 and TRBJ2-5; 12 bases agree with TRBD1. Germline V gene lookup returns CDR1 LGHNA and CDR2 YSLEER. Trimming cost V 1 base and J 5 bases; bases outside gene matches: 5. The CDR3 is 16 amino acids.

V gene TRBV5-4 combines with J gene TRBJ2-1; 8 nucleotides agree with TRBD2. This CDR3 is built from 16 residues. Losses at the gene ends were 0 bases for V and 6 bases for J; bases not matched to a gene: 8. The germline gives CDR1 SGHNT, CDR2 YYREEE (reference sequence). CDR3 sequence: CASSLGRGGSVNEQFF. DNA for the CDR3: TGTGCCAGCAGCTTGGGACGGGGGGGCAGTGTCAATGAGCAGTTCTTC.

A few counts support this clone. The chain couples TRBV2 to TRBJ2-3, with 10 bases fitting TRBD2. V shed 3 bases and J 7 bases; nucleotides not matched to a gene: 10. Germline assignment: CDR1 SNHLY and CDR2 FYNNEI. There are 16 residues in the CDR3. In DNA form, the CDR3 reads TGTGCCAGCAGTGACCCCAAGCGGGGGGGCCCAAATACGCAGTATTTT. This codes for CASSDPKRGGPNTQYF.

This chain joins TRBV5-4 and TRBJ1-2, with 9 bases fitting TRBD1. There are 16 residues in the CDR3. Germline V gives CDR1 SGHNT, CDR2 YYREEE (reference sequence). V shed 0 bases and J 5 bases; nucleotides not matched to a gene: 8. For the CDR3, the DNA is TGTGCCAGCAGCTTGGGGGGACAGGGTACTTTTTATGGCTACACCTTC. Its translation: CASSLGGQGTFYGYTF.

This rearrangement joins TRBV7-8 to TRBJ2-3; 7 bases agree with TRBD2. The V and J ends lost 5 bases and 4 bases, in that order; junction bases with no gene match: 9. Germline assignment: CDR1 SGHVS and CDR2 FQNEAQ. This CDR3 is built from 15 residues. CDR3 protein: CASSPLGGSSDTQYF. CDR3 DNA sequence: TGTGCCAGCAGCCCCTTGGGGGGGTCGTCAGATACGCAGTATTTT.

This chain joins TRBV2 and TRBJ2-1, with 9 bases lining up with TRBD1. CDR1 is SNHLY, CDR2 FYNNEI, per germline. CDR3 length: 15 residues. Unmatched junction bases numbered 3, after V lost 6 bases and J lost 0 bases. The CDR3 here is CASRADRGSYNEQFF. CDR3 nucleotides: TGTGCCAGCAGAGCGGACAGGGGCTCCTACAATGAGCAGTTCTTC.

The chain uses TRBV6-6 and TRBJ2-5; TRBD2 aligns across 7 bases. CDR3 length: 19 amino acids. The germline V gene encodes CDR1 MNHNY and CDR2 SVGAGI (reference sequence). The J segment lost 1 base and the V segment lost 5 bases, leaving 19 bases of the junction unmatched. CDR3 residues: CASSPDRALGRGTQETQYF. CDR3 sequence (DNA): TGTGCCAGCAGTCCCGACCGCGCCCTGGGGAGGGGTACCCAAGAGACCCAGTACTTC.

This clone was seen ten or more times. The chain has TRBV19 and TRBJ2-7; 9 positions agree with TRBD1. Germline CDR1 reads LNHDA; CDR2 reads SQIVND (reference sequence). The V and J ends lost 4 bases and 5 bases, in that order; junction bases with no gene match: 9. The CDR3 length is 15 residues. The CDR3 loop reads CASSTQGARSDEQYF. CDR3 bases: TGTGCCAGTAGTACACAGGGGGCGCGGTCCGACGAGCAGTACTTC.

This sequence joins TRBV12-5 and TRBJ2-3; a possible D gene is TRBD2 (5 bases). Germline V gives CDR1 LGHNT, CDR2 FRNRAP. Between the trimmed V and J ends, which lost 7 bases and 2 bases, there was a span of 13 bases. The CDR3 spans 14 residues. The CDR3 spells CASALGLSTDTQYF. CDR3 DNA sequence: TGTGCTAGTGCCCTCGGACTGTCCACAGATACGCAGTATTTT.

The CDR3 sequence: CASSLEWTGSDTQYF. The CDR3 DNA follows: TGCGCCAGCAGCTTGGAGTGGACAGGGTCCGATACGCAGTATTTT. This chain links TRBV5-1 with TRBJ2-3, with TRBD1 matching over 8 bases. J lost 6 bases, V lost 0 bases, and 6 bases had no gene match. Germline values: CDR1 SGHRS, CDR2 YFSETQ. The CDR3 covers 15 residues.

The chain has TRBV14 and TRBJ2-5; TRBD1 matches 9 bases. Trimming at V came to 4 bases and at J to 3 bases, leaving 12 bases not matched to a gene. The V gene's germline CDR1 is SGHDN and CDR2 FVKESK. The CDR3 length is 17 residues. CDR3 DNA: TGTGCCAGCAGCCGTGCCGTCGGGACAGGGTGGGAAGAGACCCAGTACTTC. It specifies CASSRAVGTGWEETQYF. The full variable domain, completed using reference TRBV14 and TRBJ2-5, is EAGVTQFPSHSVIEKGQTVTLRCDPISGHDNLYWYRRVMGKEIKFLLHFVKESKQDESGMPNNRFLAERTGGTYSTLKVQPAELEDSGVYFCASSRAVGTGWEETQYFGPGTRLLVL.